This T cell receptor beta chain appears in the sequencing data of a study of radiation and T cells in renal cell carcinoma. This CDR3 is 15 amino acids long. Per germline, CDR1 SGHRS and CDR2 YFSETQ. Trimming left V 3 bases short and J 4 bases short, with 13 bases between. The time point: baseline pretreatment blood. The treatment here: 15 Gy SBRT to primary tumor, nephrectomy 4 weeks later. After SBRT, blood was collected at 2 and 4 weeks, plus baseline. The tumor was a clear cell renal cell carcinoma. Remarks on this clone: Its antigen is unidentified.

Findings of the study overall: Top tumor clonotypes rose in blood 2 weeks post-radiation, then contracted.

Using immunoSEQ multiplex PCR, the repertoire was profiled, and TCRdb retains in-frame clones only, with some absent. The sample shows about 91,000 clones, about four fifths of them seen only once. This TCR was sampled from a man in his 60s with renal cell carcinoma. Source: blood, taken from a patient whose treatment included radiotherapy and nephrectomy. The chain recombines TRBV5-1 with TRBJ2-2; D possibly corresponds to TRBD2 (6 bases). The chain's CDR3 is CASSSNGGTTGELFF. Written as DNA, the CDR3 is TGCGCCAGCAGCTCAAACGGGGGAACCACCGGGGAGCTGTTTTTT.